This is a list of T cell receptor beta chains from one sample in a study of blood T cell repertoires in COVID-19. Measured with immunoSEQ multiplex PCR; TCRdb has only the in-frame clones, and not every one. Here the sample spans more than 90,000 clones, roughly 86% being singletons. Sequenced input: peripheral blood. The receptors come from a man between 40 and 49 years old with acute or convalescent COVID-19. Each CDR3 is given with its conserved first and last residue. Fields, in order: V gene, D gene, clone size, CDR3 length, J gene, CDR3 protein, CDR3 DNA. D genes are given only for firm matches. Rows give clone size only sometimes, using once, few, many, or a class for an expanded clone.

V: TRBV6-1; D: TRBD1; size: NA; length: 18; J: TRBJ1-3; CDR3: CASSESWTGSAGGNTIYF; DNA: TGTGCCAGCAGTGAAAGTTGGACAGGGTCCGCAGGTGGAAACACCATATATTTT
V: TRBV5-1; D: NA; size: NA; length: 14; J: TRBJ2-1; CDR3: CASSPQTAYNEQFF; DNA: TGCGCCAGCAGCCCACAAACCGCCTACAATGAGCAGTTCTTC
V: TRBV19; D: TRBD1; size: NA; length: 14; J: TRBJ1-2; CDR3: CASSRDRANYGYTF; DNA: TGTGCCAGTAGTAGGGACAGGGCTAACTATGGCTACACCTTC
V: TRBV6-1; D: TRBD1; size: NA; length: 16; J: TRBJ1-2; CDR3: CASSEALRDRARGYTF; DNA: TGTGCCAGCAGTGAAGCGCTGAGGGACAGGGCTCGGGGCTACACCTTC
V: TRBV6-1; D: NA; size: many; length: 13; J: TRBJ1-5; CDR3: CASSEAGQLPQHF; DNA: TGTGCCAGCAGTGAAGCTGGACAGTTGCCCCAGCATTTT
V: TRBV27; D: TRBD1; size: few; length: 14; J: TRBJ1-2; CDR3: CASSLTGGFYGYTF; DNA: TGTGCCAGCAGTTTGACAGGGGGCTTCTATGGCTACACCTTC
V: TRBV6-5; D: NA; size: NA; length: 15; J: TRBJ2-7; CDR3: CASSKDSRSSYEQYF; DNA: TGTGCCAGCAGCAAGGACAGCCGAAGCTCCTACGAGCAGTACTTC
V: TRBV19; D: NA; size: NA; length: 15; J: TRBJ1-4; CDR3: CASSSPGATNEKLFF; DNA: TGTGCCAGTAGTTCCCCAGGTGCAACTAATGAAAAACTGTTTTTT
V: TRBV10-2; D: NA; size: NA; length: 14; J: TRBJ2-7; CDR3: CASSESRQHYEQYF; DNA: TGCGCCAGCAGTGAGTCGAGACAGCACTACGAGCAGTACTTC
V: TRBV4-1; D: TRBD2; size: NA; length: 18; J: TRBJ2-4; CDR3: CASSHPGLAGGPGNIQYF; DNA: TGCGCCAGCAGCCACCCCGGACTAGCGGGGGGGCCGGGGAACATTCAGTACTTC
V: TRBV5-1; D: NA; size: once; length: 14; J: TRBJ1-5; CDR3: CASSLGTGNQPQHF; DNA: TGCGCCAGCAGCCTGGGAACAGGTAATCAGCCCCAGCATTTT
V: TRBV6-5; D: NA; size: NA; length: 15; J: TRBJ1-5; CDR3: CASSPVGPGSQPQHF; DNA: TGTGCCAGCAGCCCGGTTGGCCCGGGGAGTCAGCCCCAGCATTTT
V: TRBV18; D: NA; size: NA; length: 16; J: TRBJ1-6; CDR3: CASSPLRTEGNSPLHF; DNA: TGTGCCAGCTCACCTCTACGGACGGAGGGGAATTCACCCCTCCACTTT
V: TRBV18; D: TRBD1; size: NA; length: 15; J: TRBJ2-1; CDR3: CASSSSTGLYNEQFF; DNA: TGTGCCAGCTCATCCTCGACAGGGTTGTACAATGAGCAGTTCTTC
V: TRBV6-2/TRBV6-3; D: NA; size: few; length: 18; J: TRBJ1-5; CDR3: CASSYSGRAAYSNQPQHF; DNA: TGTGCCAGCAGTTACTCCGGCAGGGCAGCTTATAGCAATCAGCCCCAGCATTTT
V: TRBV6-4; D: NA; size: NA; length: 15; J: TRBJ1-2; CDR3: CASSQSNQGAYGYTF; DNA: TGTGCCAGCAGTCAGAGCAATCAGGGTGCCTATGGCTACACCTTC
V: TRBV19; D: NA; size: NA; length: 13; J: TRBJ2-1; CDR3: CASSIGGDNEQFF; DNA: TGTGCCAGTAGTATAGGCGGGGACAATGAGCAGTTCTTC
V: TRBV3-1/TRBV3-2; D: TRBD2; size: NA; length: 15; J: TRBJ2-1; CDR3: CASSKTSGRANEQFF; DNA: TGTGCCAGCAGCAAGACTAGCGGGAGGGCTAATGAGCAGTTCTTC
V: TRBV3-1/TRBV3-2; D: TRBD2; size: once; length: 15; J: TRBJ2-1; CDR3: CASSPVPSGSNEQFF; DNA: TGTGCCAGCAGCCCCGTGCCTAGCGGGAGCAATGAGCAGTTCTTC
V: TRBV7-2; D: NA; size: once; length: 16; J: TRBJ2-2; CDR3: CASSLAGTSNTGELFF; DNA: TGTGCCAGCAGCTTAGCGGGCACCTCGAACACCGGGGAGCTGTTTTTT
V: TRBV7-9; D: NA; size: NA; length: 15; J: TRBJ2-1; CDR3: CASSFVRQIYNEQFF; DNA: TGTGCCAGCAGCTTCGTTCGACAGATCTACAATGAGCAGTTCTTC
V: TRBV18; D: TRBD1; size: few; length: 19; J: TRBJ1-3; CDR3: CASSPSGTGPYSSGNTIYF; DNA: TGTGCCAGCTCACCATCCGGGACAGGGCCATACAGCTCTGGAAACACCATATATTTT
V: TRBV18; D: TRBD2; size: NA; length: 17; J: TRBJ2-1; CDR3: CASSPPLSGLAGDKQFF; DNA: TGTGCCAGCTCACCACCGTTGTCGGGACTAGCGGGAGATAAGCAGTTCTTC
V: TRBV5-6; D: NA; size: NA; length: 13; J: TRBJ1-5; CDR3: CASSFTSNQPQHF; DNA: TGTGCCAGCAGCTTTACAAGCAATCAGCCCCAGCATTTT
V: TRBV5-1; D: NA; size: NA; length: 18; J: TRBJ2-6; CDR3: CASSLGVLRSSGANVLTF; DNA: TGCGCCAGCAGCTTGGGAGTGTTGAGGAGCTCTGGGGCCAACGTCCTGACTTTC
V: TRBV7-8; D: NA; size: NA; length: 17; J: TRBJ2-3; CDR3: CASSLNPGLTGTNTQYF; DNA: TGTGCCAGCAGCTTAAATCCCGGGTTAACAGGGACTAATACGCAGTATTTT
V: TRBV3-1/TRBV3-2; D: NA; size: NA; length: 12; J: TRBJ1-4; CDR3: CASSQKIGKLFF; DNA: TGTGCCAGCAGCCAGAAAATCGGGAAACTGTTTTTT
V: TRBV5-5; D: TRBD1; size: NA; length: 17; J: TRBJ1-1; CDR3: CASSLVPTGGSNTEAFF; DNA: TGTGCCAGCAGCTTGGTTCCGACAGGGGGCTCGAACACTGAAGCTTTCTTT
V: TRBV11-2; D: NA; size: NA; length: 14; J: TRBJ2-5; CDR3: CASSSYRGGGTQYF; DNA: TGTGCCAGCAGCTCGTATCGCGGCGGTGGGACCCAGTACTTC
V: TRBV11-2; D: NA; size: NA; length: 15; J: TRBJ2-7; CDR3: CASSLGTVTPSEQYF; DNA: TGTGCCAGCAGCTTAGGGACAGTAACCCCCTCCGAGCAGTACTTC
V: TRBV12-3/TRBV12-4; D: NA; size: NA; length: 13; J: TRBJ2-3; CDR3: CASSFSSPDTQYF; DNA: TGTGCCAGCAGTTTCTCCAGTCCAGATACGCAGTATTTT
V: TRBV30; D: NA; size: NA; length: 18; J: TRBJ1-6; CDR3: CAWSVRAGPGSYNSPLHF; DNA: TGTGCCTGGAGTGTAAGGGCGGGGCCCGGCTCCTATAATTCACCCCTCCACTTT
V: TRBV9; D: NA; size: once; length: 14; J: TRBJ1-2; CDR3: CASSALQPNYGYTF; DNA: TGTGCCAGCAGCGCGTTACAGCCTAACTATGGCTACACCTTC
V: TRBV30; D: NA; size: NA; length: 20; J: TRBJ1-4; CDR3: CAWSVPLPGGDLSTNEKLFF; DNA: TGTGCCTGGAGTGTACCCCTCCCGGGAGGGGACCTTTCTACTAATGAAAAACTGTTTTTT
V: TRBV15; D: NA; size: NA; length: 15; J: TRBJ2-1; CDR3: CATSRDRLVGDEQFF; DNA: TGTGCCACCAGCAGAGATAGGCTAGTAGGCGATGAGCAGTTCTTC
V: TRBV5-1; D: TRBD1; size: NA; length: 17; J: TRBJ2-7; CDR3: CASSLGSGTGVSYEQYF; DNA: TGCGCCAGCAGCTTGGGGTCCGGGACAGGCGTCTCCTACGAGCAGTACTTC
V: TRBV11-2; D: TRBD2; size: NA; length: 15; J: TRBJ2-3; CDR3: CASSLGAGGIDTQYF; DNA: TGTGCCAGCAGCTTAGGAGCGGGAGGGATAGATACGCAGTATTTT
V: TRBV12-3/TRBV12-4; D: TRBD1; size: NA; length: 12; J: TRBJ2-7; CDR3: CASTLTGGEQYF; DNA: TGTGCCAGCACCTTGACAGGGGGCGAGCAGTACTTC
V: TRBV19; D: NA; size: NA; length: 13; J: TRBJ1-1; CDR3: CASSAGGNTEAFF; DNA: TGTGCCTCATCCGCCGGGGGAAACACTGAAGCTTTCTTT
V: TRBV10-3; D: NA; size: NA; length: 11; J: TRBJ1-2; CDR3: CAISDSYGYTF; DNA: TGTGCCATCAGTGACAGCTATGGCTACACCTTC
V: TRBV6-5; D: NA; size: NA; length: 13; J: TRBJ1-1; CDR3: CASSTTENTEAFF; DNA: TGTGCCAGCAGCACCACAGAGAACACTGAAGCTTTCTTT
V: TRBV3-1/TRBV3-2; D: NA; size: NA; length: 15; J: TRBJ1-1; CDR3: CASSRTGGLNTEAFF; DNA: TGTGCCAGCAGCCGGACTGGAGGATTAAACACTGAAGCTTTCTTT
V: TRBV5-4; D: NA; size: NA; length: 12; J: TRBJ1-1; CDR3: CASSLRGTEAFF; DNA: TGTGCCAGCAGCTTGAGGGGCACTGAAGCTTTCTTT
V: TRBV4-1; D: TRBD1; size: NA; length: 15; J: TRBJ1-1; CDR3: CASSPPGTGNTEAFF; DNA: TGCGCCAGCAGCCCCCCAGGGACAGGGAACACTGAAGCTTTCTTT
V: TRBV30; D: NA; size: NA; length: 11; J: TRBJ2-7; CDR3: CAWSDRYEQYF; DNA: TGTGCCTGGAGTGATCGTTACGAGCAGTACTTC
V: TRBV7-9; D: TRBD2; size: NA; length: 17; J: TRBJ2-5; CDR3: CASSLGLAGGPGETQYF; DNA: TGTGCCAGCAGCTTAGGCCTAGCGGGAGGGCCCGGAGAGACCCAGTACTTC
V: TRBV19; D: NA; size: NA; length: 9; J: TRBJ1-1; CDR3: CASGTEAFF; DNA: TGTGCCAGCGGCACTGAAGCTTTCTTT